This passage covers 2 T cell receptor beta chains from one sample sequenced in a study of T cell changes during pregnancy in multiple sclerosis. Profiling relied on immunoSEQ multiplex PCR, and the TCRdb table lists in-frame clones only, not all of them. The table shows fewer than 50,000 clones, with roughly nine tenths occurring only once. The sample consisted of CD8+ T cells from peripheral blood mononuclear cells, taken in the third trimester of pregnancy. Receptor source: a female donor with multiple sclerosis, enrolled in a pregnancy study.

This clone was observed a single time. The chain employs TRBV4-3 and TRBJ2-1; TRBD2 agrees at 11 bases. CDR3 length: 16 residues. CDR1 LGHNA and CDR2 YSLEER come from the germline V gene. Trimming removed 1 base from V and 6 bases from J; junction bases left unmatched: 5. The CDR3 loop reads CASSQAALAGGNEQFF. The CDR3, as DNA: TGCGCCAGCAGCCAAGCAGCCCTAGCGGGAGGCAATGAGCAGTTCTTC.

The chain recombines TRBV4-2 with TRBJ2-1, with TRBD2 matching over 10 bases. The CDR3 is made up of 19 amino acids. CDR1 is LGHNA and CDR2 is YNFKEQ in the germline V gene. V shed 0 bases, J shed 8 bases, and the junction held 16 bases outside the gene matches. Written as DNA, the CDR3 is TGTGCCAGCAGCCAAGATTCGGGGTTTAGTAGCGGGAGGATAGATGAGCAGTTCTTC. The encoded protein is CASSQDSGFSSGRIDEQFF.